A single sample is the source of the 13 T cell receptor beta chains below, sequenced in a study of T cells in Graves' hyperthyroidism and ophthalmopathy (dated by TCRdb to the late 2010s). Library generation was performed with multiplex PCR. The data were produced on an Illumina HiSeq 2000. The TCR beta CDR3 regions were amplified from RNA transcripts. The first round of RT-PCR for the TCR CDR3 was performed with the HTBI primer set and the Qiagen OneStep RT-PCR kit. Using fastp trimming at Q25 and MiXCR clonotype assembly, TCRdb reanalyzed the public sequencing data and kept in-frame beta chains. Every CDR3 protein is listed once, alongside the most common genes and DNA of its rows. In this sample the table shows about 760,000 distinct CDR3 sequences, 30% to 40% of which occur a single time. The ten biggest clones cover less than 35% of the sample. Sequenced material: blood. These receptors were taken from a woman aged 40 to 50 with Graves' hyperthyroidism.

This clonotype was seen ten or more times. This chain's CDR3 is CASRTCEGWCGYTF. The CDR3 bases are TGTGCCAGCAGGACCTGTGAGGGGTGGTGTGGCTACACCTTC. The chain recombines TRBV7-9 with TRBJ1-2; a possible D gene is TRBD1 (5 bases). V lost 6 bases and J 7 bases, leaving 18 bases between the germline ends. The V gene's germline CDR1 is SEHNR and CDR2 FQNEAQ (reference sequence). The CDR3 spans 14 residues.

Many counts were recorded for this clonotype. This sequence joins TRBV20-1 and TRBJ2-5; D perhaps matches TRBD1 (5 bases). This CDR3 has 12 amino acids. Germline CDR1 reads DFQATT; CDR2 reads SNEGSKA (reference sequence). V shed 3 bases and J shed 0 bases, with 5 bases lying between them. The CDR3 region is CSARTDQETQYF. As DNA, the CDR3 is TGCAGTGCTAGGACAGACCAAGAGACCCAGTACTTC.

This clonotype appeared many times. Given a much more abundant clone one base away, this may be a read error. The chain combines TRBV5-6 with TRBJ2-7, with TRBD1 matching over 10 bases. The V gene end was trimmed by 4 bases and the J gene end by 5 bases; junction bases not matched to a gene: 3. The CDR3 length is 13 residues. CDR1 is SGHDT, CDR2 YYEEEE, per germline. The CDR3: CASSRDRGNEQYF. CDR3 nucleotides: TGTGCCAGCAGCCGGGACAGGGGCAACGAGCAGTACTTC.

The chain uses TRBV9 and TRBJ2-5, with TRBD2 as a possible D gene (6 bases). The V end was cut by 0 bases, the J end by 6 bases, with 15 bases between. The CDR3 contains 15 residues. The germline V gene has CDR1 SGDLS and CDR2 YYNGEE. The CDR3 DNA sequence: TGTGCCAGCAGCGTAGGAGGGGTAGCGGCACAGACCCAGTACTTC. The encoded protein is CASSVGGVAAQTQYF. The full variable domain, in which reference TRBV9 and TRBJ2-5 provide the parts outside the CDR3, is DSGVTQTPKHLITATGQRVTLRCSPRSGDLSVYWYQQSLDQGLQFLIQYYNGEERAKGNILERFSAQQFPDLHSELNLSSLELGDSALYFCASSVGGVAAQTQYFGPGTRLLVL.

As regards this clonotype: This sequence may be a read error, since a much larger clone differs from it by one base. V usage is TRBV20-1 and J usage is TRBJ2-5; 7 bases fit TRBD1. The CDR3 length is 13 residues. The trim removed 8 bases at V and 0 bases at J, leaving 6 bases unmatched. CDR1 is DFQATT and CDR2 is SNEGSKA in the germline V gene (reference sequence). The CDR3 loop reads CSTGDRYQETQYF. The CDR3 bases are TGCAGTACTGGGGACAGATACCAAGAGACCCAGTACTTC.

This clonotype was counted a few times. The chain couples TRBV7-2 to TRBJ2-7; 9 bases fit TRBD2. This CDR3 region has 15 residues. CDR1 SGHTA and CDR2 FQGNSA come from the germline V gene. Germline trimming cut 5 bases from V and 2 bases from J; bases unmatched to any gene: 7. This CDR3 reads CASSRGASGTYEQYF. The DNA of the CDR3 is TGTGCCAGCAGCCGTGGGGCTAGCGGGACCTACGAGCAGTACTTC.

This clonotype appeared a few times. V and J are TRBV12-3 or TRBV12-4 and TRBJ1-3; unclear D gene. The CDR3 length is 14 residues. Trimming cost V 3 bases and J 6 bases, with 12 bases left between them. In nucleotides, the CDR3 is TGTGCCAGCAGTTTCCCAGTAGCTGAAAACACCATATATTTT. It codes for CASSFPVAENTIYF.

This clonotype showed up just a few times. The V gene is TRBV19, the J gene TRBJ2-2; a possible D gene is TRBD2 (5 bases). The germline V gene encodes CDR1 LNHDA and CDR2 SQIVND (reference sequence). The CDR3 runs to 14 residues. V was trimmed by 4 bases and J by 1 base, leaving 7 bases between them. The CDR3 bases are TGTGCCAGTAGTACTAGCCGGAACACCGGGGAGCTGTTTTTT. Its protein product is CASSTSRNTGELFF.

The chain employs TRBV7-2 and TRBJ2-2, with TRBD2 matching 10 bases. This CDR3 is 13 amino acids long. The junction had 6 bases not matched to a gene; V was cut back by 7 bases and J by 10 bases. Germline-derived CDR1 and CDR2 are SGHTA and FQGNSA. This CDR3 reads CASTLAGAEELFF. The CDR3 coding sequence is TGTGCCAGCACCCTAGCGGGGGCCGAGGAGCTGTTTTTT.

The genes are TRBV28 and TRBJ2-5; D not resolved. This CDR3 region has 11 residues. CDR1 is MDHEN and CDR2 is SYDVKM in the germline V gene. The V and J ends lost 6 bases and 4 bases respectively, with 6 bases between them. The CDR3: CASRETETQYF. Here the CDR3 DNA reads TGTGCCAGCAGGGAGACAGAGACCCAGTACTTC.

V usage is TRBV10-3 and J usage is TRBJ2-5, with D possibly matching TRBD2 (6 bases). Germline loops: CDR1 ENHRY, CDR2 SYGVKD. V was clipped by 0 bases and J by 5 bases, with 16 bases between them. This CDR3 is built from 16 residues. CDR3 in amino acids: CAISESTSWVGETQYF. CDR3 coding DNA: TGTGCCATCAGTGAGTCTACTAGCTGGGTCGGGGAGACCCAGTACTTC.

V and J are TRBV6-5 and TRBJ1-6; weak D call: TRBD1 (5 bases). The CDR3 contains 17 residues. The germline CDR1 and CDR2 sequences are MNHEY and SVGAGI. Trimming pared 6 bases from V and 7 bases from J, leaving 22 bases between. CDR3 nucleotides: TGTGCCAGCAGCCTCTACGGGGACTCGACGGACAATTCACCCCTCCACTTT. It encodes CASSLYGDSTDNSPLHF.

CDR3 DNA: TGCAGCGTCACCAATGTGGACGGGAACACTGAAGCTTTCTTT. Encoded protein: CSVTNVDGNTEAFF. V gene TRBV29-1 combines with J gene TRBJ1-1; D is unclear. The V end lost 6 bases, the J end lost 1 base, and 15 bases lay between the germline ends. The CDR3 has 14 amino acids. Looked up from germline, CDR1 is SQVTM and CDR2 is ANQGSEA.